This entry concerns a single TCR beta chain. This CDR3 region has 15 residues. The germline CDR1 and CDR2 sequences are SGHTA and FQGNSA. V was clipped by 2 bases and J by 10 bases; unmatched bases: 6. This entry comes from a study of OX40 agonist ivuxolimab in advanced cancers. About the research overall: Patients took ivuxolimab, an agonistic anti-OX40 (CD134) antibody. Each patient was given ivuxolimab into a vein every 2 weeks, at 0.01 to 10 mg/kg. A mean age of approximately 64 years, range roughly 23 to 85, was recorded, and more than 80% were male. Three patients had partial responses: one hepatocellular carcinoma, two cutaneous melanoma.

Using immunoSEQ multiplex PCR, the repertoire was profiled, and TCRdb retains in-frame clones only, with some absent. The sample has about 94,000 clones, around nine tenths seen once. This TCR was sampled from an adult with an advanced solid tumor such as melanoma, head and neck, liver or kidney cancer. Sequences were derived from CD4+ or CD8+ T cells sorted from blood, sampled in a trial of the OX40 agonist ivuxolimab. This chain joins TRBV7-2 and TRBJ1-6; 9 nucleotides match TRBD1. CDR3 region: CASSLIATGGSPLHF. DNA for the CDR3: TGTGCCAGCAGCTTAATCGCGACAGGGGGGTCACCCCTCCACTTT.